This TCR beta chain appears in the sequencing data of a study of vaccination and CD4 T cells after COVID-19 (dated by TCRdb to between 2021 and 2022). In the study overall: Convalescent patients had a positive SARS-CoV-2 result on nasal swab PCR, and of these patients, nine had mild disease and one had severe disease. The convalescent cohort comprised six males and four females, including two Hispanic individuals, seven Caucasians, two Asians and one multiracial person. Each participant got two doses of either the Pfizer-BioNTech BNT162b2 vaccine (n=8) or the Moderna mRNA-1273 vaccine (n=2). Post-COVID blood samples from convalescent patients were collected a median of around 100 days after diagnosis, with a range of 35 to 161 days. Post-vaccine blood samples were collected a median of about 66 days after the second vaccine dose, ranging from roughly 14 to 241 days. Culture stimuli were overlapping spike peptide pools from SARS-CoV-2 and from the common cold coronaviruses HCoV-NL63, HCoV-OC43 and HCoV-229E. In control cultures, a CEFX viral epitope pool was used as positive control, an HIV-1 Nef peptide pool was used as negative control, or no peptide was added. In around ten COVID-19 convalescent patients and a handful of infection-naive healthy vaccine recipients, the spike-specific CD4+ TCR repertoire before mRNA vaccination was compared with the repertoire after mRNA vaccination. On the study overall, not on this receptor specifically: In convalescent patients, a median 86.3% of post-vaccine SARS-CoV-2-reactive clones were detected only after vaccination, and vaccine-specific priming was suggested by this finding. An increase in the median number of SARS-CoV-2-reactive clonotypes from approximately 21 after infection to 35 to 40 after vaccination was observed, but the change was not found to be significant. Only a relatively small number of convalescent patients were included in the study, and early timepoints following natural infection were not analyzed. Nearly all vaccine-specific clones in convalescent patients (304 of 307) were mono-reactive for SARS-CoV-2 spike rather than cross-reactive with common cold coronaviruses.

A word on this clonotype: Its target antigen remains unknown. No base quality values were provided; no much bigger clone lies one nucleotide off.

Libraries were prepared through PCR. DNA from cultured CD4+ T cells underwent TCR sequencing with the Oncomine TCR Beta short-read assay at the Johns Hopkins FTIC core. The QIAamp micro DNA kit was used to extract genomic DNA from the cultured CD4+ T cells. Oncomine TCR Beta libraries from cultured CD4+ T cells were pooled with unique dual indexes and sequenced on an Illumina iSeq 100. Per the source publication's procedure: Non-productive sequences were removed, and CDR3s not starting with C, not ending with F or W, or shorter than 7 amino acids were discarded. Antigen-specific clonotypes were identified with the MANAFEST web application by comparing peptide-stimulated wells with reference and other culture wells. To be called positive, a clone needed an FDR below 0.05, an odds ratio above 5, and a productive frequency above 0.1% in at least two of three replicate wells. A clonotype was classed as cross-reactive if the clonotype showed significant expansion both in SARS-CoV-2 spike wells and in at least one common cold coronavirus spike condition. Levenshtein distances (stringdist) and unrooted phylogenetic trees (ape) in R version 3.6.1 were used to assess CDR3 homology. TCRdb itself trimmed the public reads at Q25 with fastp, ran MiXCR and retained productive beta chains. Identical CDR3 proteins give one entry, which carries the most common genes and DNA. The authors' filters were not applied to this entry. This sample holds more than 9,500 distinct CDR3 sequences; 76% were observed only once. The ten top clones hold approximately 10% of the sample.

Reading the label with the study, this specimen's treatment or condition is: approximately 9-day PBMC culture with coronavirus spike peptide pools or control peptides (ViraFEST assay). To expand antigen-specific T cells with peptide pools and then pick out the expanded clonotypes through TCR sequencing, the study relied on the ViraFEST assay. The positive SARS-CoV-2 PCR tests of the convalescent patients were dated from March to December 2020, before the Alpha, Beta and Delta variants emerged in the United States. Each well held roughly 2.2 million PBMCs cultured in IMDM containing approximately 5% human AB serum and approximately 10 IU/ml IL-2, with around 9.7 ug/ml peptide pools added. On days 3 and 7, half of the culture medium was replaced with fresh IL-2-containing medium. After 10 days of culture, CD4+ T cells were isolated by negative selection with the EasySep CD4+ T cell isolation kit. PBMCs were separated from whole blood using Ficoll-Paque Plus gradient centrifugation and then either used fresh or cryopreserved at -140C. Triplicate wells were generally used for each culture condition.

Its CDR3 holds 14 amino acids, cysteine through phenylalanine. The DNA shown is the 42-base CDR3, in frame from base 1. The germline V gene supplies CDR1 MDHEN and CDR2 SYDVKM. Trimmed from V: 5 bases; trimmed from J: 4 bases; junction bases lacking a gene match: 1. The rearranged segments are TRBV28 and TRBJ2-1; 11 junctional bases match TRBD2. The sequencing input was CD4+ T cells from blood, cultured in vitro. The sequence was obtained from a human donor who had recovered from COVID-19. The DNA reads TGTGCCAGCAGTCTAGCGGGGGGATACAATGAGCAGTTCTTC. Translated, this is CASSLAGGYNEQFF.